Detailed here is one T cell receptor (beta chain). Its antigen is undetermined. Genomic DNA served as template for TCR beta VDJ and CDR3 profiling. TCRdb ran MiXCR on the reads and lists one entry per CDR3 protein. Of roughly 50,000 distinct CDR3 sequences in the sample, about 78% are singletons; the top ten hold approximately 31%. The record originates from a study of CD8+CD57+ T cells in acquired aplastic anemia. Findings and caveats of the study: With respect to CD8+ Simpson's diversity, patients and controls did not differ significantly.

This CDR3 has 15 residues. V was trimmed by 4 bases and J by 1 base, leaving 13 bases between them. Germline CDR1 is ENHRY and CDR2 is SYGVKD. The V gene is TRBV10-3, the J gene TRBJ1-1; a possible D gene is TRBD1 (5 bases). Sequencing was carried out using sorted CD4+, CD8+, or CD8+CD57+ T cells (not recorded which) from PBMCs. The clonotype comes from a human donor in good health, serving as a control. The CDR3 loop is CAISVLGQGNTEAFF. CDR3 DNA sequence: TGTGCCATCAGTGTCTTGGGGCAGGGGAACACTGAAGCTTTCTTT.